The 5 T cell receptor beta chains given below trace back to one sample, sequenced in a study of T cell clones after liver transplantation. Generated by immunoSEQ multiplex PCR, the TCRdb table keeps only in-frame clones and is missing some. The sample has around 100,000 clones; about 88% are singletons. The sequencing here drew on CD4+ T cells from blood, taken around 48 months after liver transplant. The receptors come from a human patient who received a liver transplant. The T cells may partly be graft donor cells.

The rearrangement uses TRBV10-2 and TRBJ2-4; 7 nucleotides agree with TRBD1. The CDR3 has 14 residues. CDR1 is WSHSY, CDR2 SAAADI, per germline. The V segment lost 4 bases and the J segment 6 bases; nucleotides outside the gene matches: 6. CDR3 sequence reads: CASSGGGARNIQYF. Written as DNA, the CDR3 is TGCGCCAGCAGTGGAGGGGGCGCGAGAAACATTCAGTACTTC.

This clone has a single count. This chain links TRBV27 with TRBJ2-6, with D perhaps being TRBD1 or TRBD2 (5 bases each). With 5 bases removed from V and 1 base from J, the gap between germline ends came to 12 bases. Germline CDR1 reads MNHEY; CDR2 reads SMNVEV (reference sequence). There are 16 residues in the CDR3. The DNA for the CDR3 is TGTGCCAGCAGTCGCGGGTCAGGGTCTGGGGCCAACGTCCTGACTTTC. It codes for CASSRGSGSGANVLTF. Looking up the rest from reference TRBV27 and TRBJ2-6 gives the full variable domain: EAQVTQNPRYLITVTGKKLTVTCSQNMNHEYMSWYRQDPGLGLRQIYYSMNVEVTDKGDVPEGYKVSRKEKRNFPLILESPSPNQTSLYFCASSRGSGSGANVLTFGAGSRLTVL.

The chain couples TRBV5-1 to TRBJ2-5; perhaps TRBD1 as D (6 bases). Trimming cost V 4 bases and J 4 bases, with 17 bases left between them. The CDR3 length is 15 residues. Germline loops: CDR1 SGHRS, CDR2 YFSETQ. The CDR3 loop reads CASSRTELRPETQYF. The CDR3 DNA reads TGCGCCAGCAGCCGGACAGAGCTCCGTCCAGAGACCCAGTACTTC.

This chain joins TRBV7-9 and TRBJ1-1; D is unclear. The V and J ends lost 2 bases and 3 bases respectively, with 10 bases between them. This CDR3 is built from 14 residues. Germline V gene data show CDR1 as SEHNR and CDR2 as FQNEAQ (reference sequence). CDR3 in DNA: TGTGCCAGCAGCTTATGGGAATTGGACACTGAAGCTTTCTTT. Translated: CASSLWELDTEAFF. Using reference TRBV7-9 and TRBJ1-1 for the parts outside the CDR3, the full variable domain is DTGVSQNPRHKITKRGQNVTFRCDPISEHNRLYWYRQTLGQGPEFLTYFQNEAQLEKSRLLSDRFSAERPKGSFSTLEIQRTEQGDSAMYLCASSLWELDTEAFFGQGTRLTVV.

The chain has TRBV7-2 and TRBJ2-5; TRBD2 matches 10 bases. V gave up 1 base and J gave up 7 bases; unmatched junction bases: 9. Per germline, CDR1 SGHTA and CDR2 FQGNSA. This CDR3 region has 16 residues. The CDR3 here is CASSLVKAGGLGTQYF. CDR3 sequence (DNA): TGTGCCAGCAGCTTAGTTAAAGCGGGAGGGCTGGGGACCCAGTACTTC.